The next 10 T cell receptor beta chains were all read from a single sample in a study of cytomegalovirus exposure and HLA in healthy donors. Clones were read by immunoSEQ multiplex PCR, and TCRdb kept only the in-frame ones, dropping some. The table has 250,000 or so clones, about 90% seen once. The sequencing sample was made of PBMCs. The source is a young man in good health and CMV-seropositive.

The chain uses TRBV7-9 and TRBJ1-1; 7 bases agree with TRBD1. This CDR3 comprises 16 residues. V lost 4 bases, J lost 4 bases, and 12 bases stayed unmatched. Germline lookup yields CDR1 SEHNR and CDR2 FQNEAQ (reference sequence). The chain's CDR3 is CASSSRSTGIGTEAFF. CDR3 coding DNA: TGTGCCAGCAGCTCAAGATCGACAGGGATAGGCACTGAAGCTTTCTTT.

The chain is built from TRBV13 and TRBJ1-1; 9 positions match TRBD1. Germline trimming cut 6 bases from V and 6 bases from J; bases unmatched to any gene: 11. Germline values: CDR1 PRHDT, CDR2 FYEKMQ (reference sequence). The CDR3 has 15 amino acids. The CDR3 region has the DNA TGTGCCAGCAGTGAAGCGGACAGGGGATCGGCTGAAGCTTTCTTT. Its protein product is CASSEADRGSAEAFF.

This chain connects TRBV7-6 to TRBJ1-1, with 9 bases aligning to TRBD1. The germline CDR1 and CDR2 sequences are SGHVS and FNYEAQ. The ends lost 5 bases at V and 1 base at J; junction bases unmatched: 2. This CDR3 has 14 amino acids. This CDR3 is CASSPDRGNTEAFF. As DNA, the CDR3 is TGTGCCAGCAGCCCGGACAGGGGGAACACTGAAGCTTTCTTT.

V is TRBV5-1 and J is TRBJ2-3; 7 nucleotides line up with TRBD2. The V and J ends lost 7 bases and 5 bases, in that order; junction bases with no gene match: 10. Germline V gene lookup returns CDR1 SGHRS and CDR2 YFSETQ. This CDR3 is 14 amino acids long. The CDR3 reads CASRISGFRDTQYF. The CDR3 DNA sequence: TGCGCCAGCCGAATTAGCGGGTTTAGAGATACGCAGTATTTT. Together with reference TRBV5-1 and TRBJ2-3, the CDR3 gives the full variable domain: KAGVTQTPRYLIKTRGQQVTLSCSPISGHRSVSWYQQTPGQGLQFLFEYFSETQRNKGNFPGRFSGRQFSNSRSEMNVSTLELGDSALYLCASRISGFRDTQYFGPGTRLTVL.

The rearrangement links TRBV2 to TRBJ1-1; D gene uncertain. CDR1 is SNHLY and CDR2 is FYNNEI in the germline V gene. The CDR3 runs to 13 residues. V was trimmed by 7 bases and J by 1 base, leaving 10 bases between them. As DNA, the CDR3 is TGTGCCAGCAAATCGGACTGGAACACTGAAGCTTTCTTT. As protein: CASKSDWNTEAFF.

This clone was observed once. V usage is TRBV10-3 and J usage is TRBJ1-5; 7 nucleotides match TRBD1. The germline gives CDR1 ENHRY, CDR2 SYGVKD. Losses at the gene ends were 4 bases for V and 4 bases for J; bases not matched to a gene: 4. The CDR3 sequence is 14 residues long. CDR3 in amino acids: CAISVDRVNQPQHF. In DNA form, the CDR3 reads TGTGCCATCAGTGTTGACAGGGTGAATCAGCCCCAGCATTTT.

V usage is TRBV6-5 and J usage is TRBJ2-1, with 13 bases fitting TRBD2. V shed 6 bases and J 4 bases; nucleotides not matched to a gene: 3. The CDR3 covers 15 residues. The V gene's germline CDR1 is MNHEY and CDR2 SVGAGI. The CDR3 loop is CASRVLAGGYNEQFF. CDR3 in DNA: TGTGCCAGCAGGGTACTAGCGGGAGGGTACAATGAGCAGTTCTTC.

The chain combines TRBV15 with TRBJ2-7, with 9 bases fitting TRBD1. The CDR3 length is 14 residues. The germline gives CDR1 LNHNV, CDR2 YYDKDF (reference sequence). V lost 5 bases and J lost 3; bases outside the gene matches: 5. CDR3 in DNA: TGTGCCACCAGCTCTAGACAGGGGGTCTACGAGCAGTACTTC. It is translated as CATSSRQGVYEQYF. The full variable domain, in which reference TRBV15 and TRBJ2-7 provide the parts outside the CDR3, is DAMVIQNPRYQVTQFGKPVTLSCSQTLNHNVMYWYQQKSSQAPKLLFHYYDKDFNNEADTPDNFQSRRPNTSFCFLDIRSPGLGDTAMYLCATSSRQGVYEQYFGPGTRLTVT.

V and J are TRBV2 and TRBJ1-2, with D uncertain. This CDR3 is built from 13 residues. Trimming cost V 6 bases and J 5 bases, with 13 bases left between them. The germline CDR1 and CDR2 sequences are SNHLY and FYNNEI. The CDR3 reads CASSSTPAYGYTF. In nucleotides, the CDR3 is TGTGCCAGCAGCTCCACTCCGGCATATGGCTACACCTTC.

CDR3 amino acids: CASSLAASGRPDTQYF. CDR3 sequence (DNA): TGTGCCAGCAGTTTAGCCGCTAGCGGGAGGCCAGATACGCAGTATTTT. The chain recombines TRBV27 with TRBJ2-3; 11 bases are shared with TRBD2. This CDR3 spans 16 amino acids. V was clipped by 2 bases and J by 4 bases; unmatched bases: 5. In germline, CDR1 is MNHEY, CDR2 SMNVEV (reference sequence).